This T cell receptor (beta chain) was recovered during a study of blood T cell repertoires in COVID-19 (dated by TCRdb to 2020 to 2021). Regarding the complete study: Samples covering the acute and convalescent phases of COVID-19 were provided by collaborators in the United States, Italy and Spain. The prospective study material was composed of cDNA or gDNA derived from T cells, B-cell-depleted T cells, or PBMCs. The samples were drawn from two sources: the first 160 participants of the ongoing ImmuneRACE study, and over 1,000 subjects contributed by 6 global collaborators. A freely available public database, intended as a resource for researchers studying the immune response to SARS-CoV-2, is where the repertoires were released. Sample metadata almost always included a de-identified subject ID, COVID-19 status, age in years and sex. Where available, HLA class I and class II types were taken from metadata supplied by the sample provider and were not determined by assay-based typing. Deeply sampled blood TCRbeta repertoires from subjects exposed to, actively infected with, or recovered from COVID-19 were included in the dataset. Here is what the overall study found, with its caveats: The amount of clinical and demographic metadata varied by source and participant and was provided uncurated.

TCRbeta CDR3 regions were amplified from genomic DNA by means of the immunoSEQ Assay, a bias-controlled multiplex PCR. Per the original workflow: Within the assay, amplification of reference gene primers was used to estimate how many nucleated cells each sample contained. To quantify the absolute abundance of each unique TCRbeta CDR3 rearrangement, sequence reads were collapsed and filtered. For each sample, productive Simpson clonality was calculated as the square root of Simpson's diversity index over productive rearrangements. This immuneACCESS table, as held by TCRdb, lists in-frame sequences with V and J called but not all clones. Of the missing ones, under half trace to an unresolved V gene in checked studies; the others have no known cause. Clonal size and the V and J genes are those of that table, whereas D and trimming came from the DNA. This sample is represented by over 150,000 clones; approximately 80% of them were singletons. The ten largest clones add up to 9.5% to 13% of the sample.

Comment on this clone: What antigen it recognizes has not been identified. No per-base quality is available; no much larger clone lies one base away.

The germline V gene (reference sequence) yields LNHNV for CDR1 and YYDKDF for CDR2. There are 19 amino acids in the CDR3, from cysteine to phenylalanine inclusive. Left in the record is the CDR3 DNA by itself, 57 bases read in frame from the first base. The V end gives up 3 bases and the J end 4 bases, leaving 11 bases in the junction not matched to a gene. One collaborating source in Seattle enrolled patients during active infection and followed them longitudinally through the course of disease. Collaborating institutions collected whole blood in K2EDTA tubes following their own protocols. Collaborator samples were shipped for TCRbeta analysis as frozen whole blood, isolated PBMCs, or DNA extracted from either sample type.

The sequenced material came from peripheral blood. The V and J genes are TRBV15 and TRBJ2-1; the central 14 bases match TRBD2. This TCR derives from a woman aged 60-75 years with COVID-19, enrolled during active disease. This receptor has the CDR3 CATSSIGLAGGKGYNEQFF. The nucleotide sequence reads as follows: TGTGCCACCAGCAGCATAGGACTAGCGGGAGGCAAAGGGTACAATGAGCAGTTCTTC.